The rows below give T cell receptor beta chains drawn from one sample of a study of T cells expressing NK-cell markers. Each CDR3 protein gets one entry in TCRdb, which reprocessed the 5' RACE reads and gives no DNA. The sample spans about 370,000 distinct CDR3 sequences; the ten largest clones claim roughly a tenth. Sequenced sample: blood T cells: a sorted CD56 or NKG2C T cell subset, CD4+ or CD8+ T cells, or bulk PBMC T cells (not recorded which). Receptor source: a woman aged 45 to 65 in good health. The CDR3 runs from the conserved cysteine through the conserved F or W.

j_call v_call cdr3_length cdr3_aa
TRBJ2-1 TRBV6-5 16 CASSYAGKVLRNEQFF
TRBJ1-5 TRBV7-2 19 CASSSHVSRGVFGNQPQHF
TRBJ2-4 TRBV7-9 16 CASSFWQGANKNIQYF
TRBJ2-7 TRBV27 14 CASSFGTGQYEQYF
TRBJ2-7 TRBV5-1 15 CASSFGGQGSYEQYF
TRBJ1-1 TRBV2 14 CASSRQLDVTEAFF
TRBJ1-1 TRBV12-5 12 CASGASNTEAFF
TRBJ2-7 TRBV29-1 14 CSARLLASAGEQYF
TRBJ2-2 TRBV5-1 16 CASRWTSGANTGELFF
TRBJ2-5 TRBV12-3/TRBV12-4 15 CASRAGTSGRETQYF
TRBJ2-3 TRBV7-9 14 CASSFEAVGGAQYF
TRBJ2-3 TRBV27 15 CASSLFSGRLDTQYF
TRBJ2-5 TRBV6-5 12 CASSYNEGTQYF
TRBJ2-1 TRBV25-1 12 CASSETGNEQFF
TRBJ2-1 TRBV5-1 17 CASSLGLAGSPGNEQFF
TRBJ2-3 TRBV11-2 17 CASSLLGSGRATDTQYF
TRBJ1-1 TRBV2 13 CASSEARSTEAFF
TRBJ2-7 TRBV7-9 12 CASSLQGFEQYF
TRBJ2-3 TRBV5-1 14 CASSLFGSTDTQYF
TRBJ2-3 TRBV5-1 16 CASSSWGDPSTDTQYF
TRBJ2-1 TRBV30 13 CAWSGSVGNEQFF
TRBJ2-2 TRBV12-3/TRBV12-4 15 CASSPQGGPGGELFF
TRBJ1-6 TRBV7-9 15 CASSLTGDVNSPLHF
TRBJ2-7 TRBV5-6 14 CASSLWTGSYEQYF
TRBJ2-1 TRBV4-1 18 CASSQLAAPPHSYNEQFF
TRBJ2-1 TRBV6-1 20 CASRAGGGLAGVGPGNEQFF
TRBJ2-1 TRBV10-3 19 CAISAGTSGRSVSYNEQFF
TRBJ2-7 TRBV5-5 13 CASSFTYGYEQYF
TRBJ2-1 TRBV3-1 16 CASSQERRVTYNEQFF
TRBJ2-6 TRBV5-6 18 CASSLFGGLESGANVLTF
TRBJ2-5 TRBV5-6 13 CASSYRQQETQYF
TRBJ1-3 TRBV11-2 12 CASSLRLDTIYF
TRBJ2-2 TRBV11-2 15 CASTQGIRDTGELFF
TRBJ2-7 TRBV3-1 15 CASSQDTGSGYEQYF
TRBJ2-3 TRBV7-9 15 CASSLASTSTDTQYF
TRBJ2-3 TRBV6-1 16 CASSGRTTPSFDTQYF
TRBJ2-1 TRBV2 13 CASSEGIGNEQFF
TRBJ2-1 TRBV25-1 14 CASSDSGKSHEQFF
TRBJ1-5 TRBV27 14 CASRNMALNQPQHF
TRBJ2-1 TRBV20-1 14 CSARQGRTYNEQFF
TRBJ2-3 TRBV2 18 CASSEERRGTGGADTQYF
TRBJ2-1 TRBV29-1 15 CSVGPRLAGDGEQFF
TRBJ2-2 TRBV12-3/TRBV12-4 12 CASIGDHGELFF
TRBJ2-1 TRBV29-1 14 CSVVDSGRRNEQFF
TRBJ2-1 TRBV10-3 17 CAISESGPANSYNEQFF
TRBJ1-2 TRBV5-1 16 CASSSVPGQGADGYTF
TRBJ2-3 TRBV4-1 16 CASSSWSDSGTDTQYF
TRBJ1-1 TRBV25-1 13 CASTHGGALGAFF
TRBJ1-2 TRBV5-5 14 CASSSSRALGGYTF
TRBJ2-1 TRBV11-2 13 CASSTRGTGEQFF
TRBJ1-1 TRBV12-3/TRBV12-4 13 CASQWRTNTEAFF
TRBJ2-2 TRBV2 15 CASSEFGTYTGELFF
TRBJ1-3 TRBV3-1 15 CASSQDWSDGNTIYF
TRBJ2-4 TRBV20-1 11 CSARDLNIQYF
TRBJ2-5 TRBV5-1 15 CASSLGAPPQETQYF
TRBJ2-3 TRBV7-6 16 CASSSFRTSGTDTQYF
TRBJ2-4 TRBV12-3/TRBV12-4 16 CASSLVPLAGGYFQYF
TRBJ1-6 TRBV5-1 14 CASSLDVGNSPLHF
TRBJ2-5 TRBV28 13 CASSVSEGETQYF